Sequencing of this T cell receptor beta chain was carried out in a study of glioma-infiltrating T cells. On the study more broadly: Presurgical dexamethasone in glioma patients lasted six or fewer days. About one million peripheral T cells were targeted at roughly 4.5- to 11-fold coverage. Study observations and caveats: Shared blood CDR3 signature motifs marked patients with low tissue-blood divergence. Very few CDR3 sequences were shared between tissue and blood.

The CDR3 runs to 15 residues. In germline, CDR1 is KGHSH, CDR2 LQKENI. Between the trimmed V and J ends, which lost 2 bases and 0 bases, there was a span of 9 bases. On this clonotype itself: Its specificity is not known.

The iRepertoire nested amplicon-rescue multiplex PCR amplified TCR alpha and beta CDR3s from RNA. TCRdb re-called the multiplex PCR reads through MiXCR, storing one row per CDR3 protein. The sample consists of about 380,000 distinct CDR3 sequences, roughly two fifths of them appearing once. The receptor's source is a human donor with low-grade glioma or glioblastoma, undergoing nonglioma brain surgery, or in good health (not recorded which). The specimen sequenced was glioma tissue, nonneoplastic brain tissue, or PBMCs (not recorded which). This chain joins TRBV18 and TRBJ2-3, with D uncertain. CDR3 DNA sequence: TGTGCCAGCTCACCAGGAGATTTTAGCACAGATACGCAGTATTTT. Translating gives CASSPGDFSTDTQYF.